Reported below is one T cell receptor beta chain. Original processing methods: Amplifying reference gene primers gave estimates of nucleated cell counts. Here immunoSEQ multiplex PCR was the method, and the copy in TCRdb shows in-frame clones only, minus some. That table supplies the V and J calls and clone size; D and trimming were determined from the DNA. This sample yields some 260,000 clones, of which 87% are seen a single time; around 3% belongs to the top ten. This entry belongs to a study of blood T cell repertoires in COVID-19. Study background: The United States, Italy and Spain provided the acute and convalescent COVID-19 samples. PBMCs, B-cell-depleted T cells, or T cells were the source of the cDNA or gDNA that made up the material.

The CDR3 extends over 15 amino acids. Trimming cost V 0 bases and J 11 bases; bases outside gene matches: 10. From germline, CDR1 is GTSNPN and CDR2 SVGIG (reference sequence). Sequenced: peripheral blood. This receptor was obtained from a man aged 18-30 years with active or convalescent COVID-19. The V call is TRBV30, the J call TRBJ1-6; 7 bases align to TRBD1. This CDR3 reads CAWSVLQGVDTPLHF. CDR3 DNA sequence: TGTGCCTGGAGTGTACTCCAGGGGGTCGATACACCCCTCCACTTT.